Below, 15 T cell receptor beta chains from the same sample are listed, as sequenced in a study of blood T cell repertoires in COVID-19. This table comes from immunoSEQ multiplex PCR, and its TCRdb copy is limited to in-frame clones, with some not included. Among under 300,000 clones listed, approximately 87% were seen once. Sequencing was performed on peripheral blood. The source is a man aged 60-69 years who had recovered from COVID-19.

CDR3 sequence reads: CASSNGLAGFNEQFF. CDR3 bases: TGCGCCAGCAGCAACGGACTAGCGGGGTTCAATGAGCAGTTCTTC. This chain links TRBV4-1 with TRBJ2-1; 12 bases match TRBD2. CDR1 and CDR2 from the germline V gene are MGHRA and YSYEKL. The CDR3 is 15 amino acids. V shed 5 bases, J shed 6 bases, and the junction held 5 bases outside the gene matches.

This chain joins TRBV19 and TRBJ1-1; D possibly corresponds to TRBD1 (5 bases). V was trimmed by 1 base and J by 3 bases, leaving 9 bases between them. CDR1 and CDR2 (germline): LNHDA, SQIVND (reference sequence). The CDR3 extends over 14 amino acids. CDR3 DNA: TGTGCCAGTAGTATAGGCGACAGATACACTGAAGCTTTCTTT. Protein product: CASSIGDRYTEAFF. The whole variable domain, remainder taken from reference TRBV19 and TRBJ1-1, is DGGITQSPKYLFRKEGQNVTLSCEQNLNHDAMYWYRQDPGQGLRLIYYSQIVNDFQKGDIAEGYSVSREKKESFPLTVTSAQKNPTAFYLCASSIGDRYTEAFFGQGTRLTVV.

CDR3 in DNA: TGTGCCAGCAGCCACCTCCAGGGGGCGGCGCCGCAGTACTTC. It codes for CASSHLQGAAPQYF. V gene TRBV3-1 (or the pseudogene TRBV3-2) combines with J gene TRBJ2-7; 8 bases are shared with TRBD1. Germline V gene lookup returns CDR1 LGHDT and CDR2 YNNKEL (reference sequence). CDR3 length: 14 amino acids. After removal of 3 bases from V and 9 bases from J, the junction contained 10 bases not matched to a gene.

This sequence joins TRBV5-6 and TRBJ2-1; TRBD1 matches 9 bases. This CDR3 comprises 14 residues. After removal of 0 bases from V and 9 bases from J, the junction contained 4 bases not matched to a gene. Germline loops: CDR1 SGHDT, CDR2 YYEEEE. CDR3: CASSLGTGVSEQFF. The CDR3 DNA reads TGTGCCAGCAGCTTGGGGACAGGGGTCAGTGAGCAGTTCTTC.

The chain uses TRBV5-1 and TRBJ1-4; D is unresolved. Trimming removed 0 bases at V and 9 bases at J, with 15 bases between. Germline V gene data show CDR1 as SGHRS and CDR2 as YFSETQ. The CDR3 length is 15 residues. The CDR3: CASSLDGRDVQKLFF. The CDR3 nucleotides are TGCGCCAGCAGCTTGGACGGACGGGATGTTCAAAAACTGTTTTTT.

V gene TRBV27 combines with J gene TRBJ2-4, with D perhaps TRBD2 (5 bases). V lost 2 bases and J 5 bases, leaving 13 bases between the germline ends. Germline-derived CDR1 and CDR2 are MNHEY and SMNVEV (reference sequence). CDR3 size: 15 residues. CDR3 DNA: TGTGCCAGCAGTTTACGCGGGTGGGCAGAAAACATTCAGTACTTC. Residues: CASSLRGWAENIQYF.

The chain links TRBV2 to TRBJ2-3; D not resolved. The CDR3 spans 14 residues. The germline gives CDR1 SNHLY, CDR2 FYNNEI. Between the trimmed V and J ends, which lost 6 bases and 0 bases, there was a span of 10 bases. CDR3 sequence: CASRDFTSTDTQYF. The CDR3 nucleotides read TGTGCCAGCAGAGACTTCACTAGCACAGATACGCAGTATTTT.

This clone was observed a few times. The rearrangement uses TRBV3-1 (or the pseudogene TRBV3-2) and TRBJ2-7; TRBD2 agrees at 8 bases. The CDR3 has 17 amino acids. V shed 4 bases and J 4 bases; nucleotides not matched to a gene: 15. Germline assignment: CDR1 LGHDT and CDR2 YNNKEL (reference sequence). This CDR3 reads CASSRSGGTRQGYEQYF. CDR3 DNA sequence: TGTGCCAGCAGCCGGAGTGGGGGGACTAGGCAAGGATACGAGCAGTACTTC.

V and J are TRBV6-2 or TRBV6-3 and TRBJ2-2, with D possibly matching TRBD2 (5 bases). V lost 6 bases and J 1 base, leaving 12 bases between the germline ends. Per germline, CDR1 MNHEY and CDR2 SVGEGT. The CDR3 spans 15 residues. The CDR3 DNA reads as TGTGCCAGCAGCCCCCGAGGGAGGAACACCGGGGAGCTGTTTTTT. Protein: CASSPRGRNTGELFF.

Points on this clone: The same CDR3 is also encoded by other DNA sequences in this sample. The rearrangement uses TRBV6-5 and TRBJ2-2; 7 nucleotides agree with TRBD1. CDR1 is MNHEY, CDR2 SVGAGI, per germline. V lost 5 bases and J lost 5; bases outside the gene matches: 2. This CDR3 region has 13 residues. As DNA, the CDR3 is TGTGCCAGCAGTAACAGGGGTACCGGGGAGCTGTTTTTT. Protein sequence: CASSNRGTGELFF.

The chain joins TRBV7-9 to TRBJ2-5; TRBD2 matches at 7 bases. V shed 5 bases and J 2 bases; nucleotides not matched to a gene: 2. This CDR3 contains 13 residues. Germline V CDR1 and CDR2: SEHNR, FQNEAQ (reference sequence). The CDR3 sequence: CASSPGGQETQYF. In nucleotides, the CDR3 is TGTGCCAGCAGCCCCGGGGGGCAAGAGACCCAGTACTTC.

The rearrangement uses TRBV9 and TRBJ2-7; maybe TRBD2 (6 bases). The V and J ends lost 4 bases and 2 bases respectively, with 16 bases between them. This CDR3 region has 15 residues. In germline, CDR1 is SGDLS, CDR2 YYNGEE. The CDR3 spells CASSPSLASPYEQYF. The CDR3 DNA reads TGTGCCAGCAGCCCATCCCTAGCGTCCCCCTACGAGCAGTACTTC.

This clone was observed once. The rearrangement links TRBV6-5 to TRBJ2-7, with 7 bases aligning to TRBD2. CDR1 and CDR2 (germline): MNHEY, SVGAGI. The J segment lost 3 bases and the V segment lost 2 bases, leaving 7 bases of the junction unmatched. The CDR3 totals 15 residues. The CDR3 coding sequence is TGTGCCAGCAGTTACCGGGGGGAGGGGAACTACGAGCAGTACTTC. Translating gives CASSYRGEGNYEQYF.

The chain carries TRBV30 and TRBJ1-2; TRBD1 agrees at 9 bases. Germline V gene data show CDR1 as GTSNPN and CDR2 as SVGIG (reference sequence). The CDR3 extends over 15 amino acids. After removal of 3 bases from V and 4 bases from J, the junction contained 9 bases not matched to a gene. The CDR3 nucleotides read TGTGCCTGGAGGCCGCCTGGACAGGGGTCCTATGGCTACACCTTC. Translated, it gives CAWRPPGQGSYGYTF. Combining the CDR3 with reference TRBV30 and TRBJ1-2 gives the whole variable domain SQTIHQWPATLVQPVGSPLSLECTVEGTSNPNLYWYRQAAGRGLQLLFYSVGIGQISSEVPQNLSASRPQDRQFILSSKKLLLSDSGFYLCAWRPPGQGSYGYTFGSGTRLTVV.

In this sample, this clone turned up a few times. In DNA, the CDR3 is TGTGCCACCACGGCCCGGGAGCAATCCTACGAGCAGTACTTC. The encoded protein is CATTAREQSYEQYF. The chain uses TRBV10-3 and TRBJ2-7; maybe TRBD2 (6 bases). The CDR3 extends over 14 amino acids. CDR1 and CDR2 (germline): ENHRY, SYGVKD. Trimming left V 10 bases short and J 1 base short, with 17 bases between.